These 26 T cell receptor beta chains were sequenced from one sample in a study of blood T cell repertoires in COVID-19. Sequencing was performed with immunoSEQ multiplex PCR; in TCRdb, only in-frame clones are kept and a portion is missing. The table has tens of thousands of clones, approximately 90% seen once. The specimen was peripheral blood. These receptors were taken from a male donor with acute or convalescent COVID-19.

The J gene is TRBJ1-4, the V gene TRBV15, with TRBD1 matching 7 bases. V shed 1 base, J shed 7 bases, and the junction held 12 bases outside the gene matches. The germline gives CDR1 LNHNV, CDR2 YYDKDF (reference sequence). The CDR3 spans 17 residues. CDR3 protein: CATSRGLRQGGSEKLFF. The CDR3 bases are TGTGCCACCAGCAGAGGTCTTAGACAGGGTGGGAGTGAAAAACTGTTTTTT.

This chain links TRBV27 with TRBJ2-7; TRBD1 aligns across 8 bases. The CDR3 length is 14 residues. V lost 4 bases and J lost 9; bases outside the gene matches: 11. In germline, CDR1 is MNHEY, CDR2 SMNVEV (reference sequence). CDR3 nucleotides: TGTGCCAGCAGTTCGACAAACGACAGGGGTCGGCAGTACTTC. Protein product: CASSSTNDRGRQYF.

This clone was found once. This rearrangement joins TRBV18 to TRBJ2-2; weak D call: TRBD1 (6 bases). V was clipped by 4 bases and J by 4 bases, with 16 bases between them. Germline assignment: CDR1 KGHSH and CDR2 LQKENI. The CDR3 is made up of 16 amino acids. The CDR3 reads CASSRWETGGTGELFF. The CDR3 nucleotides are TGTGCCAGCTCACGTTGGGAGACAGGCGGCACCGGGGAGCTGTTTTTT.

CDR3 sequence: CASSLEGGNYGYTF. CDR3 nucleotide sequence: TGTGCCAGCAGCTTAGAGGGAGGTAACTATGGCTACACCTTC. The V call is TRBV7-2, the J call TRBJ1-2, with D hard to call. Trimming took off 1 base at V and 1 base at J, with 7 bases between the two ends. Germline CDR1 reads SGHTA; CDR2 reads FQGNSA. This CDR3 contains 14 residues.

V gene TRBV6-5 combines with J gene TRBJ1-1, with D maybe TRBD1 (5 bases). Trimming cost V 7 bases and J 5 bases, with 17 bases left between them. The CDR3 is 14 amino acids. CDR1 is MNHEY, CDR2 SVGAGI, per germline. CDR3 nucleotide sequence: TGTGCCAGCAAAGGCAGGGTGGTGATAACTGAAGCTTTCTTT. Translated: CASKGRVVITEAFF.

The chain joins TRBV15 to TRBJ1-5; no clear D gene. CDR1 is LNHNV and CDR2 is YYDKDF in the germline V gene (reference sequence). The CDR3 contains 13 residues. Trimming stripped 1 base from V and 7 bases from J, with 8 bases between. In DNA form, the CDR3 reads TGTGCCACCAGCAGAGCTACCGAGCAGCCCCAGCATTTT. Protein sequence: CATSRATEQPQHF.

The chain joins TRBV6-2 or TRBV6-3 to TRBJ1-5; 7 nucleotides align to TRBD1. The V and J ends lost 5 bases and 0 bases, in that order; junction bases with no gene match: 7. The length of the CDR3 is 16 residues. Germline CDR1 MNHEY, CDR2 SVGEGT. CDR3 sequence: CASSRRGSLSNQPQHF. The CDR3 DNA reads as TGTGCCAGCAGTCGCAGGGGGTCCCTTAGCAATCAGCCCCAGCATTTT.

The gene calls are TRBV5-1 and TRBJ2-7; D is perhaps TRBD2 (5 bases). The V gene's germline CDR1 is SGHRS and CDR2 YFSETQ. This CDR3 comprises 11 residues. With 6 bases removed from V and 3 bases from J, the gap between germline ends came to 7 bases. This CDR3 is CASNGLYEQYF. The CDR3 region has the DNA TGCGCCAGCAATGGACTCTACGAGCAGTACTTC.

V gene TRBV6-5 combines with J gene TRBJ2-2, with 11 bases that match TRBD1. The CDR3 totals 15 residues. Germline-derived CDR1 and CDR2 are MNHEY and SVGAGI. V was clipped by 7 bases and J by 7 bases; unmatched bases: 8. The DNA for the CDR3 is TGTGCCAGCACTAGGGACAGGGGGTGGGGCGGGGAGCTGTTTTTT. Protein: CASTRDRGWGGELFF.

The chain couples TRBV5-1 to TRBJ2-1, with 9 positions matching TRBD2. J was trimmed by 0 bases and V by 2 bases; bases with no gene match: 0. This CDR3 is 15 amino acids long. Germline CDR1 SGHRS, CDR2 YFSETQ. CDR3 DNA sequence: TGCGCCAGCAGCTTTAGCGGGAGCTCCTACAATGAGCAGTTCTTC. Translated: CASSFSGSSYNEQFF. The variable domain in full, with the rest retrieved from reference TRBV5-1 and TRBJ2-1, is KAGVTQTPRYLIKTRGQQVTLSCSPISGHRSVSWYQQTPGQGLQFLFEYFSETQRNKGNFPGRFSGRQFSNSRSEMNVSTLELGDSALYLCASSFSGSSYNEQFFGPGTRLTVL.

The chain recombines TRBV12-3 or TRBV12-4 with TRBJ1-2, with a weak D call TRBD1 (6 bases). The CDR3 is 13 residues long. Trimming left V 5 bases short and J 4 bases short, with 11 bases between. CDR3 DNA: TGTGCCAGCAGTCGACAGGACGGCTATGGCTACACCTTC. Its protein is CASSRQDGYGYTF.

V usage is TRBV28 and J usage is TRBJ1-2; 8 positions match TRBD1. V shed 5 bases, J shed 4 bases, and the junction held 9 bases outside the gene matches. Germline V gives CDR1 MDHEN, CDR2 SYDVKM. The CDR3 is made up of 15 amino acids. The CDR3 protein is CASSPPGQASYGYTF. For the CDR3, the DNA is TGTGCCAGCAGTCCCCCGGGACAGGCAAGCTATGGCTACACCTTC.

The CDR3 is CASLEMTGPETQYF. The CDR3 DNA is TGTGCCAGCCTTGAGATGACAGGGCCGGAGACCCAGTACTTC. The chain carries TRBV7-2 and TRBJ2-5; TRBD1 matches at 7 bases. In germline, CDR1 is SGHTA, CDR2 FQGNSA. After removal of 8 bases from V and 5 bases from J, the junction contained 11 bases not matched to a gene. This CDR3 has 14 residues.

J is TRBJ1-6 and V is TRBV18; possibly TRBD1 for D (5 bases). V shed 3 bases and J shed 7 bases, with 10 bases lying between them. Germline-derived CDR1 and CDR2 are KGHSH and LQKENI. This CDR3 is built from 14 residues. CDR3 DNA: TGTGCCAGCTCACCCGGCAGGGCCAATTCACCCCTCCACTTT. This encodes CASSPGRANSPLHF.

The chain is built from TRBV27 and TRBJ1-6; D is possibly TRBD1 (6 bases). The ends were cut back, 7 bases at V and 10 bases at J, with 17 bases in the middle. The CDR3 sequence is 14 residues long. Germline values: CDR1 MNHEY, CDR2 SMNVEV (reference sequence). CDR3 in DNA: TGTGCCAGCACTTATAACAGGGAGCGGTCACCCCTCCACTTT. Amino acid sequence: CASTYNRERSPLHF.

This clone was seen a single time. The rearrangement uses TRBV9 and TRBJ1-1; D is ambiguous. V was clipped by 0 bases and J by 3 bases, with 12 bases between them. The CDR3 covers 15 residues. Germline-derived CDR1 and CDR2 are SGDLS and YYNGEE. CDR3 sequence reads: CASSVGWSGDTEAFF. In nucleotides, the CDR3 is TGTGCCAGCAGCGTAGGGTGGAGCGGGGACACTGAAGCTTTCTTT.

V and J are TRBV5-4 and TRBJ2-5; TRBD2 agrees at 8 bases. This CDR3 comprises 14 residues. Germline CDR1 SGHNT, CDR2 YYREEE (reference sequence). With 4 bases clipped from V and 5 bases from J, the junction kept 7 bases outside the gene matches. The DNA for the CDR3 is TGTGCCAGCAGCACCCACCGGGGGGGGGAGACCCAGTACTTC. Translated, it gives CASSTHRGGETQYF.

The chain has TRBV7-9 and TRBJ1-5; D gene ambiguous. Germline V CDR1 and CDR2: SEHNR, FQNEAQ (reference sequence). Trimming stripped 1 base from V and 4 bases from J, with 5 bases between. The CDR3 is made up of 13 amino acids. CDR3: CASSLGANQPQHF. CDR3 DNA: TGTGCCAGCAGCTTAGGGGCGAATCAGCCCCAGCATTTT.

The chain has TRBV5-4 and TRBJ2-3; D is ambiguous. This CDR3 is built from 14 residues. Germline assignment: CDR1 SGHNT and CDR2 YYREEE (reference sequence). V lost 2 bases and J lost 6, with 13 bases in between. The CDR3 reads CASSLDTATDTQYF. The CDR3 DNA reads TGTGCCAGCAGCTTAGACACGGCAACGGATACGCAGTATTTT.

The chain employs TRBV5-4 and TRBJ2-7; D gene ambiguous. The germline V and J ends were trimmed by 0 bases and 0 bases, with 10 bases remaining between them. CDR1 and CDR2 from the germline V gene are SGHNT and YYREEE (reference sequence). This CDR3 region has 15 residues. This CDR3 reads CASSLDPISSYEQYF. The CDR3 DNA is TGTGCCAGCAGCTTGGATCCGATTAGCTCCTACGAGCAGTACTTC.

This chain joins TRBV6-6 and TRBJ1-2; D is perhaps TRBD1 (6 bases). The CDR3 runs 15 residues. V shed 4 bases and J shed 5 bases, with 17 bases lying between them. Germline-derived CDR1 and CDR2 are MNHNY and SVGAGI (reference sequence). The chain's CDR3 is CASSSTGGSWYGYTF. CDR3 coding DNA: TGTGCCAGCAGTTCGACAGGCGGTTCTTGGTATGGCTACACCTTC.

The gene calls are TRBV9 and TRBJ2-7; the match to TRBD1 covers 10 bases. V lost 0 bases to trimming and J lost 5 bases; unmatched junction nucleotides: 5. The germline V gene has CDR1 SGDLS and CDR2 YYNGEE. The CDR3 is 15 residues long. In DNA, the CDR3 is TGTGCCAGCAGCGTAGGTGGGACAGGGGCCAACGAGCAGTACTTC. This sequence encodes CASSVGGTGANEQYF.

The chain carries TRBV7-9 and TRBJ1-4, with 9 bases aligning to TRBD1. V lost 3 bases to trimming and J lost 7 bases; unmatched junction nucleotides: 6. The CDR3 is 15 amino acids. From germline, CDR1 is SEHNR and CDR2 FQNEAQ (reference sequence). This CDR3 is CASSLTGGTGEKLFF. In DNA form, the CDR3 reads TGTGCCAGCAGCTTGACAGGGGGTACCGGTGAAAAACTGTTTTTT. The full variable domain, completed using reference TRBV7-9 and TRBJ1-4, is DTGVSQNPRHKITKRGQNVTFRCDPISEHNRLYWYRQTLGQGPEFLTYFQNEAQLEKSRLLSDRFSAERPKGSFSTLEIQRTEQGDSAMYLCASSLTGGTGEKLFFGSGTQLSVL.

This rearrangement joins TRBV5-6 to TRBJ2-7; 9 positions match TRBD2. The CDR3 runs 13 residues. In germline, CDR1 is SGHDT, CDR2 YYEEEE. The V segment lost 4 bases and the J segment 1 base; nucleotides outside the gene matches: 0. CDR3: CASSSGGSYEQYF. The CDR3 bases are TGTGCCAGCAGCAGCGGGGGGTCCTACGAGCAGTACTTC.

V is TRBV2 and J is TRBJ2-5, with D uncertain. This CDR3 contains 13 residues. CDR1 and CDR2 from the germline V gene are SNHLY and FYNNEI. V was clipped by 3 bases and J by 4 bases, with 9 bases between them. The CDR3 coding sequence is TGTGCCAGCAGTGACCCAGGTGGAGAGACCCAGTACTTC. Protein: CASSDPGGETQYF. Together with reference TRBV2 and TRBJ2-5, the CDR3 gives the full variable domain: EPEVTQTPSHQVTQMGQEVILRCVPISNHLYFYWYRQILGQKVEFLVSFYNNEISEKSEIFDDQFSVERPDGSNFTLKIRSTKLEDSAMYFCASSDPGGETQYFGPGTRLLVL.

The chain uses TRBV6-7 and TRBJ2-2, with 10 bases aligning to TRBD1. TRBV6-7 is assigned to the ORF class and has an uncertain function. The CDR3 is 20 residues long. The ends lost 6 bases at V and 0 bases at J; junction bases unmatched: 16. Here the CDR3 reads CASRVTKGTGAPSNTGELFF. The CDR3 nucleotides read TGTGCCAGCAGAGTTACAAAAGGGACAGGGGCCCCTTCGAACACCGGGGAGCTGTTTTTT.